Presented here are 2 T cell receptor beta chains from one specimen sequenced in a study of cytomegalovirus exposure and HLA in healthy donors. The PCR was carried out with 60 Vbeta primers and 13 Jbeta primers. Only in-frame clones appear in the TCRdb table, and some are missing; sequencing was by immunoSEQ multiplex PCR. This sample has around 170,000 clones, with 75% to 90% found just once. The material sequenced was PBMCs. These receptors were obtained from a woman in her forties or fifties in good health and CMV-seropositive.

This clone was seen a single time. This sequence joins TRBV2 and TRBJ1-2; maybe TRBD1 (5 bases). CDR3 length: 14 residues. Germline-derived CDR1 and CDR2 are SNHLY and FYNNEI. The ends were cut back, 8 bases at V and 4 bases at J, with 17 bases in the middle. The CDR3 protein is CASLAGRSIYGYTF. DNA for the CDR3: TGTGCCAGCCTGGCGGGGCGATCAATCTATGGCTACACCTTC.

This clone was recorded a few times. V gene TRBV10-1 combines with J gene TRBJ1-1; 7 positions agree with TRBD1. The CDR3 covers 14 residues. Per the germline V gene, CDR1 is WNHNN and CDR2 is SYGVQD (reference sequence). V was clipped by 8 bases and J by 1 base; unmatched bases: 7. The CDR3 sequence: CASETGTANTEAFF. Written as DNA, the CDR3 is TGCGCCAGCGAGACTGGGACAGCGAACACTGAAGCTTTCTTT.